Listed here is a single T cell receptor beta chain. CD45RO-negative CD8 cells positively selected for CCR7 made up the naive population, which excluded terminally differentiated effector memory CD45RA+ cells. This record belongs to a study of shared clonotypes between healthy human individuals. The CDR3 covers 17 residues. The germline V gene has CDR1 SGHDT and CDR2 YYEEEE. V was pared by 4 bases and J by 0 bases, with 8 bases of the junction left unmatched. Method: immunoSEQ multiplex PCR; TCRdb's copy keeps in-frame clones and lacks some. The sample lists 1.5 million to 2.5 million clones, about 95% occurring once.

The chain is built from TRBV5-6 and TRBJ2-1; 9 bases match TRBD2. Specimen: naive CD8+ T cells sorted from blood. The receptor was derived from a man younger than 35 in good health. CDR3 sequence (DNA): TGTGCCAGCAGCATCCCTAGCGGGGAAAGCTCCTACAATGAGCAGTTCTTC. The encoded protein is CASSIPSGESSYNEQFF.